This TCR beta chain was profiled in a study of T-cell reconstitution after alpha-beta-depleted transplantation in children (dated by TCRdb to 2016 to 2017). As for the study more broadly: The study quantitatively tracked T-cell immune reconstitution after TCRalphabeta/CD19-depleted allogeneic hematopoietic cell transplantation in children using TCR repertoire profiling. What the work shows at the level of the full study, not this receptor alone: Over the following months the frequencies of hyperexpanded clones went down, and after one year T-cell counts and TCRbeta diversity were mostly credited to newly produced T cells. Apparently early alphabetaT-cell count recovery about two months after transplant reportedly relied on only several hundred rapidly expanded clones derived from non-depleted graft cells. In some patients, the high TCRbeta diversity seen at day 60 was put down to recipient T cells and intrathymic progenitors that had survived conditioning.

Library preparation employed PCR. TCRdb shows the sequencer as Illumina HiSeq 2500. Molecular barcoding was employed in the preparation of TCR libraries, with unique molecular identifiers being used to normalize TCRbeta repertoire quantification. TCRdb redid the processing of the public reads, applying fastp at Q25 and MiXCR, and retained in-frame beta chains. For every CDR3 protein sequence, its rows merge into one entry that carries the most common genes and DNA. The sample table shows 200,000 to 250,000 distinct CDR3 sequences, and roughly 24% are seen once. Jointly, the top ten make up over 2.5% of the sample. In regard to this clonotype: What antigen it recognizes has not been identified. Per-base qualities were not stored, and no clone one base away is much larger.

Interpreted using the paper, the treatment or condition label stands for: allogeneic hematopoietic cell transplantation with graft depleted of TCRalphabeta T cells and CD19 B cells. Transplant recipients were children who received TCRalphabeta/CD19-depleted allogeneic hematopoietic cell grafts. The CDR3 sequence holds 16 residues, the cysteine and phenylalanine included. Only the CDR3 region is kept as DNA, spanning 48 bases read in frame from base 1. CDR1 MNHEY and CDR2 SVGAGI are derived from the germline V gene. V loses 1 base at its end and J loses 8 bases; junction bases beyond the gene matches: 9.

The source was PBMCs, collected before TCRalphabeta/CD19-depleted stem cell transplant. Recombination linked TRBV6-5 to TRBJ2-1, with 9 bases aligning to TRBD1. This clonotype was obtained from a girl aged 2 to 10 with Fanconi anemia, due to receive a stem cell transplant. The CDR3 region: CASSYWSKNRGHEQFF. The nucleotide sequence reads as follows: TGTGCCAGCAGTTACTGGTCTAAAAACAGGGGGCATGAGCAGTTCTTC.